The 25 T cell receptor beta chains presented below share a single source sample, sequenced in a study of CD8 T cells in ankylosing spondylitis. TCRdb reprocessed the 5' RACE reads via MiXCR and lists one record per CDR3 protein. The table includes around 300,000 distinct CDR3 sequences, about 15% detected once. What was sequenced was blood, either unsorted or a sorted T cell fraction (not recorded which). The receptor source for this set is a male donor with ankylosing spondylitis or in good health (not recorded which).

This chain connects TRBV5-1 to TRBJ2-1, with 10 bases lining up with TRBD2. V shed 4 bases, J shed 9 bases, and the junction held 13 bases outside the gene matches. Per the germline V gene, CDR1 is SGHRS and CDR2 is YFSETQ. The length of the CDR3 is 16 residues. The CDR3 DNA reads as TGCGCCAGCAGCCCAAAGTGGGCTAGCGGGAGTGGTGAGCAGTTCTTC. Translated, it gives CASSPKWASGSGEQFF.

The gene calls are TRBV2 and TRBJ1-2, with D possibly TRBD1 on 5 matching bases. In germline, CDR1 is SNHLY, CDR2 FYNNEI. V was clipped by 7 bases and J by 2 bases, with 8 bases between them. The CDR3 totals 12 residues. The CDR3 DNA reads TGTGCCAGCACAGGGACCAACTATGGCTACACCTTC. This encodes CASTGTNYGYTF.

This clonotype came up a few times. This chain joins TRBV4-1 and TRBJ1-3, with TRBD1 identical over 7 bases. The CDR3 has 15 amino acids. After removal of 4 bases from V and 4 bases from J, the junction contained 7 bases not matched to a gene. Germline V gives CDR1 MGHRA, CDR2 YSYEKL. Here the CDR3 reads CASSPMPGGGNTIYF. DNA for the CDR3: TGCGCCAGCAGCCCGATGCCAGGGGGAGGAAACACCATATATTTT.

The chain employs TRBV9 and TRBJ2-5; 7 bases map to TRBD2. The trim removed 0 bases at V and 2 bases at J, leaving 4 bases unmatched. CDR1 SGDLS and CDR2 YYNGEE come from the germline V gene. The CDR3 has 15 amino acids. CDR3 coding DNA: TGTGCCAGCAGCGTAGATAGCGGGCTACAAGAGACCCAGTACTTC. This encodes CASSVDSGLQETQYF.

The chain links TRBV5-6 to TRBJ1-3; D call uncertain. The V and J ends lost 3 bases and 1 base respectively, with 11 bases between them. The CDR3 is 15 amino acids. Germline V gene data show CDR1 as SGHDT and CDR2 as YYEEEE. CDR3 in amino acids: CASSSPVLSGNTIYF. In DNA form, the CDR3 reads TGTGCCAGCAGCTCACCTGTGCTTTCTGGAAACACCATATATTTT. The complete variable domain, with remaining parts taken from reference TRBV5-6 and TRBJ1-3, reads DAGVTQSPTHLIKTRGQQVTLRCSPKSGHDTVSWYQQALGQGPQFIFQYYEEEERQRGNFPDRFSGHQFPNYSSELNVNALLLGDSALYLCASSSPVLSGNTIYFGEGSWLTVV.

This rearrangement joins TRBV2 to TRBJ2-7; TRBD1 is a possible D gene (6 bases). This CDR3 contains 14 residues. Trimming removed 3 bases at V and 3 bases at J, with 12 bases between. Germline assignment: CDR1 SNHLY and CDR2 FYNNEI. DNA for the CDR3: TGTGCCAGCAGTGACGGCAGGGGAAGCTACGAGCAGTACTTC. Its protein product is CASSDGRGSYEQYF.

CDR3 region: CSAEKRGRYEQYF. The CDR3 nucleotides are TGCAGTGCAGAAAAGCGGGGCCGCTACGAGCAGTACTTC. J is TRBJ2-7 and V is TRBV20-1, with TRBD2 matching 7 bases. Looked up from germline, CDR1 is DFQATT and CDR2 is SNEGSKA (reference sequence). There are 13 residues in the CDR3. With 6 bases clipped from V and 3 bases from J, the junction kept 8 bases outside the gene matches.

The chain links TRBV12-3 or TRBV12-4 to TRBJ2-7; no firm D call. The CDR3 length is 13 residues. Trimming left V 3 bases short and J 3 bases short, with 9 bases between. As DNA, the CDR3 is TGTGCCAGCAGTTTTGCGTGGGGCTACGAGCAGTACTTC. Translation gives CASSFAWGYEQYF.

The chain links TRBV5-6 to TRBJ1-2; perhaps TRBD1 as D (5 bases). The ends were cut back, 1 base at V and 9 bases at J, with 10 bases in the middle. This CDR3 is 12 amino acids long. Germline CDR1 is SGHDT and CDR2 is YYEEEE. Here the CDR3 DNA reads TGTGCCAGCAGCTTGCGGTGGGGGAGCTACACCTTC. Amino acids: CASSLRWGSYTF. The entire variable domain, with the rest obtained from reference TRBV5-6 and TRBJ1-2, is as follows: DAGVTQSPTHLIKTRGQQVTLRCSPKSGHDTVSWYQQALGQGPQFIFQYYEEEERQRGNFPDRFSGHQFPNYSSELNVNALLLGDSALYLCASSLRWGSYTFGSGTRLTVV.

The chain couples TRBV5-1 to TRBJ1-2, with 11 bases that match TRBD1. This CDR3 has 16 residues. From germline, CDR1 is SGHRS and CDR2 YFSETQ. Germline trimming cut 3 bases from V and 3 bases from J; bases unmatched to any gene: 7. The CDR3 region is CASSSSPGQGDYGYTF. The DNA of the CDR3 is TGCGCCAGCAGCTCATCGCCGGGACAGGGGGACTATGGCTACACCTTC.

This clonotype has a count of ten or more. This chain joins TRBV12-3 or TRBV12-4 and TRBJ2-1, with 16 bases matching TRBD2. The CDR3 consists of 19 residues. V gave up 5 bases and J gave up 0 bases; unmatched junction bases: 7. CDR3 bases: TGTGCCAGCAGTGGGACTAGCGGGGGGGCTCTAAGCTCCTACAATGAGCAGTTCTTC. Translating gives CASSGTSGGALSSYNEQFF.

This clonotype occurred a few times. V and J are TRBV19 and TRBJ1-1; possibly TRBD1 for D (6 bases). Between the trimmed V and J ends, which lost 3 bases and 2 bases, there was a span of 10 bases. Germline V CDR1 and CDR2: LNHDA, SQIVND (reference sequence). This CDR3 is 14 amino acids long. CDR3 amino acids: CASSITGINTEAFF. The CDR3 DNA is TGTGCCAGTAGTATCACAGGGATCAACACTGAAGCTTTCTTT. Supplemented by reference TRBV19 and TRBJ1-1, the full variable domain reads DGGITQSPKYLFRKEGQNVTLSCEQNLNHDAMYWYRQDPGQGLRLIYYSQIVNDFQKGDIAEGYSVSREKKESFPLTVTSAQKNPTAFYLCASSITGINTEAFFGQGTRLTVV.

This clonotype has only a few counts. The chain has TRBV7-9 and TRBJ2-7; no clear D gene. Germline loops: CDR1 SEHNR, CDR2 FQNEAQ (reference sequence). V dropped 1 base and J dropped 6 bases, with 13 bases sitting between them. CDR3 length equals 14 residues. The CDR3 DNA is TGTGCCAGCAGCTTAGTTTGGGGATCGGGCGAGCAGTACTTC. It yields the protein CASSLVWGSGEQYF.

The V and J genes are TRBV12-3 or TRBV12-4 and TRBJ2-3; 9 bases align to TRBD1. V dropped 3 bases and J dropped 8; count of bases not matched to a gene: 9. The CDR3 runs 15 residues. CDR3 nucleotide sequence: TGTGCCAGCAGTTTGGGGACAGGGCTTTCTGGTACGCAGTATTTT. This translates into CASSLGTGLSGTQYF.

This clonotype was seen a handful of times. The chain uses TRBV2 and TRBJ1-1, with no clear D. CDR1 and CDR2 from the germline V gene are SNHLY and FYNNEI. This CDR3 spans 12 amino acids. Trimming took off 7 bases at V and 3 bases at J, with 9 bases between the two ends. The DNA for the CDR3 is TGTGCCAGCAAAGGGATTTACACTGAAGCTTTCTTT. Translated: CASKGIYTEAFF.

Many counts were recorded for this clonotype. The V gene is TRBV7-2, the J gene TRBJ2-1; D tentatively reads TRBD1 or TRBD2 (7 bases each). CDR1 is SGHTA and CDR2 is FQGNSA in the germline V gene. This CDR3 is built from 13 residues. Trimming shortened V by 4 bases and J by 7 bases, and 11 bases separated the two germline ends. For the CDR3, the DNA is TGTGCCAGCAGCTCCAGGGGGGGGAATGAGCAGTTCTTC. Amino acids: CASSSRGGNEQFF.

This clonotype has ten or more counts. This sequence joins TRBV7-9 and TRBJ2-3, with D perhaps matching TRBD1 (6 bases). Between the trimmed V and J ends, which lost 6 bases and 2 bases, there was a span of 15 bases. The CDR3 extends over 15 amino acids. Germline CDR1 and CDR2: SEHNR and FQNEAQ (reference sequence). The CDR3 loop reads CASSTQGRHTDTQYF. CDR3 in DNA: TGTGCCAGCAGTACGCAGGGGCGACACACAGATACGCAGTATTTT.

J is TRBJ2-2 and V is TRBV9, with 8 bases lining up with TRBD2. Germline values: CDR1 SGDLS, CDR2 YYNGEE. This CDR3 has 16 amino acids. V dropped 0 bases and J dropped 0; count of bases not matched to a gene: 1. The CDR3 sequence is CASSVVSGANTGELFF. The CDR3 DNA sequence: TGTGCCAGCAGCGTAGTTAGCGGGGCGAACACCGGGGAGCTGTTTTTT.

This clonotype was found a few times. The chain employs TRBV6-1 and TRBJ2-7; D call uncertain. Trimming cost V 6 bases and J 2 bases, with 11 bases left between them. Germline assignment: CDR1 MNHNS and CDR2 SASEGT. The CDR3 is made up of 13 amino acids. CDR3 DNA sequence: TGTGCCAGCAGCCCCCAAGTGGCCTACGAGCAGTACTTC. Translating it yields CASSPQVAYEQYF.

This clonotype was observed a few times. The chain joins TRBV18 to TRBJ2-2; D ambiguous. Germline V gene sequence: CDR1 KGHSH, CDR2 LQKENI. Trimming removed 2 bases at V and 0 bases at J, with 10 bases between. CDR3 length: 16 residues. For the CDR3, the DNA is TGTGCCAGCTCACCAGAAGATTCTACGAACACCGGGGAGCTGTTTTTT. Its protein is CASSPEDSTNTGELFF.

This chain joins TRBV12-3 or TRBV12-4 and TRBJ1-2, with TRBD1 matching 7 bases. This CDR3 is built from 12 residues. Trimming took 6 bases from V and 12 from J; bases not matched to a gene: 10. CDR3 coding DNA: TGTGCCAGCAGCCTTGACAGGGTGGCTGACACCTTC. Its translation: CASSLDRVADTF.

This chain uses TRBV4-2 with TRBJ2-1; weak D call: TRBD2 (6 bases). The ends were cut back, 1 base at V and 12 bases at J, with 19 bases in the middle. This CDR3 has 15 amino acids. Germline assignment: CDR1 LGHNA and CDR2 YNFKEQ. The CDR3 is CASSQGPIVGGVQFF. The CDR3 region has the DNA TGTGCCAGCAGCCAAGGACCCATAGTGGGAGGCGTGCAGTTCTTC.

This clonotype was observed many times. The rearrangement uses TRBV12-3 or TRBV12-4 and TRBJ2-1; tentative D call: TRBD2 (6 bases). V lost 1 base and J lost 1, with 11 bases in between. This CDR3 has 16 residues. The DNA of the CDR3 is TGTGCCAGCAGTTTAGGGGCGGGGAATTCCTACAATGAGCAGTTCTTC. Its protein product is CASSLGAGNSYNEQFF.

The sample holds a few counts of this clonotype. This chain uses TRBV7-9 with TRBJ2-3; D gene ambiguous. V was trimmed by 6 bases and J by 0 bases, leaving 10 bases between them. Germline assignment: CDR1 SEHNR and CDR2 FQNEAQ (reference sequence). This CDR3 is built from 14 residues. The CDR3: CASRVGTSTDTQYF. The CDR3 DNA sequence: TGTGCCAGCAGGGTGGGAACTAGCACAGATACGCAGTATTTT.

Only a few counts were recorded for this clonotype. The chain uses TRBV7-9 and TRBJ1-1; perhaps TRBD1 as D (5 bases). Trimming cost V 7 bases and J 5 bases, with 14 bases left between them. The germline gives CDR1 SEHNR, CDR2 FQNEAQ (reference sequence). The CDR3 covers 13 residues. CDR3 sequence reads: CASILIRQTEAFF. CDR3 DNA: TGTGCCAGCATCCTTATACGACAGACTGAAGCTTTCTTT.